Below, 9 T cell receptor beta chains from the same sample are listed, as sequenced in a study of shared clonotypes between healthy human individuals. Method: immunoSEQ multiplex PCR; TCRdb's copy keeps in-frame clones and lacks some. The sample has more than 2,000,000 clones, over 85% seen once; the top ten hold over 0.12%. The material sequenced was naive CD4+ T cells sorted from blood. This sample's subset: CD45RA+ positively selected. These receptors came from a man younger than 35 in good health.

The chain's CDR3 is CATAIGTGDYGYTF. The CDR3 bases are TGTGCCACCGCCATAGGGACAGGGGACTATGGCTACACCTTC. V and J are TRBV6-6 and TRBJ1-2, with 10 bases fitting TRBD1. The CDR3 runs to 14 residues. Germline CDR1 and CDR2: MNHNY and SVGAGI (reference sequence). The trim removed 10 bases at V and 3 bases at J, leaving 8 bases unmatched.

The V gene is TRBV29-1, the J gene TRBJ2-7; TRBD1 matches 12 bases. V was pared by 5 bases and J by 5 bases, with 19 bases of the junction left unmatched. CDR1 is SQVTM, CDR2 ANQGSEA, per germline. The CDR3 runs 18 residues. The CDR3 bases are TGCAGCGTTCACCCCGGGACAGGGGGCGTCGGGAGGAGAAACGAGCAGTACTTC. This codes for CSVHPGTGGVGRRNEQYF.

Of note for this clone: This CDR3 is also generated by other DNA sequences in the sample. The CDR3 DNA reads TGTGCCAGCAGTTATTCTAGCGGGACGGGCACAGATACGCAGTATTTT. This encodes CASSYSSGTGTDTQYF. The V gene is TRBV6-5, the J gene TRBJ2-3, with 9 bases matching TRBD2. Germline V gene lookup returns CDR1 MNHEY and CDR2 SVGAGI. CDR3 length equals 16 residues. Trimming removed 3 bases from V and 1 base from J; junction bases left unmatched: 5.

The rearrangement links TRBV7-2 to TRBJ1-3; D perhaps matches TRBD1 (5 bases). The CDR3 spans 14 residues. Trimming removed 6 bases from V and 4 bases from J, with 13 bases in between. The germline V gene encodes CDR1 SGHTA and CDR2 FQGNSA. CDR3 bases: TGTGCCAGCAGAAGGGGAGGTTCAGGAAACACCATATATTTT. Encoded protein: CASRRGGSGNTIYF.

The count of this clone is one. This chain joins TRBV5-1 and TRBJ2-5; 14 positions match TRBD2. CDR1 is SGHRS, CDR2 YFSETQ, per germline. This CDR3 has 16 amino acids. V dropped 1 base and J dropped 4; count of bases not matched to a gene: 3. For the CDR3, the DNA is TGCGCCAGCAGCTTGATTGGGACTAGCGGGGGAGAGACCCAGTACTTC. This translates into CASSLIGTSGGETQYF.

V gene TRBV27 combines with J gene TRBJ2-7; 8 bases match TRBD1. Germline CDR1 and CDR2: MNHEY and SMNVEV (reference sequence). V lost 5 bases and J lost 2; bases outside the gene matches: 5. This CDR3 is built from 14 residues. The chain's CDR3 is CASSRQGNPYEQYF. DNA for the CDR3: TGTGCCAGCAGTCGACAGGGGAACCCCTACGAGCAGTACTTC.

For this clone: At the DNA level, this CDR3 is encoded by other sequences in the same sample as well. This chain uses TRBV18 with TRBJ2-7, with a weak D call TRBD1 (8 bases). CDR1 and CDR2 (germline): KGHSH, LQKENI. The V and J ends lost 2 bases and 3 bases respectively, with 14 bases between them. The CDR3 sequence is 15 residues long. The CDR3 nucleotides are TGTGCCAGCTCACCAGGCACAGGGGGGGTCTACGAGCAGTACTTC. Encoded protein: CASSPGTGGVYEQYF.

This chain uses TRBV19 with TRBJ1-1; possibly TRBD1 for D (6 bases). Germline CDR1 is LNHDA and CDR2 is SQIVND (reference sequence). Trimming removed 4 bases at V and 1 base at J, with 13 bases between. The CDR3 consists of 15 residues. DNA of the CDR3: TGTGCCAGTAGTAAAGGGGGGGACAAGAACACTGAAGCTTTCTTT. Its protein is CASSKGGDKNTEAFF.

V usage is TRBV4-3 and J usage is TRBJ2-3, with D possibly TRBD1 on 5 matching bases. This CDR3 is built from 15 residues. Trimming took 5 bases from V and 2 from J, leaving 14 bases between them. The germline V gene has CDR1 LGHNA and CDR2 YSLEER. The CDR3 spells CASSAQGYPTDTQYF. As DNA, the CDR3 is TGCGCCAGCAGCGCCCAGGGCTACCCCACAGATACGCAGTATTTT.